This T cell receptor beta chain was captured in a study of T cell responses to AZD1222 COVID-19 vaccine. Findings and caveats of the study: White British people made up most donors, females outnumbered males, and clonal diversity was possibly underestimated. Spike was spanned by vaccine-associated CD4 TCRs, with dominance at 160-218 and 743-854. Targets within unmutated variant regions were reportedly found for nearly half of spike-specific TCRs.

On this clone itself: Its antigen remains unknown.

Second doses were pooled across both intervals (about 4 or about 12 weeks). Here immunoSEQ multiplex PCR was the method, and the copy in TCRdb shows in-frame clones only, minus some. The data hold 80,000 to 100,000 clones, with around 84% observed a single time. Germline V lookup: CDR1 MDHEN, CDR2 SYDVKM. The length of the CDR3 is 13 residues. V was cut by 4 bases and J by 5 bases, with 11 bases left in between. This chain uses TRBV28 with TRBJ2-5, with D maybe TRBD2 (5 bases). This receptor was obtained from an adult who received the AZD1222 COVID-19 vaccine. The sample consisted of peripheral blood, taken 28 days after the second AZD1222 dose. The CDR3 here is CASSSPSRETQYF. CDR3 DNA sequence: TGTGCCAGCAGTTCTCCTAGCAGGGAGACCCAGTACTTC. The variable domain in full, with the rest retrieved from reference TRBV28 and TRBJ2-5, is DVKVTQSSRYLVKRTGEKVFLECVQDMDHENMFWYRQDPGLGLRLIYFSYDVKMKEKGDIPEGYSVSREKKERFSLILESASTNQTSMYLCASSSPSRETQYFGPGTRLLVL.